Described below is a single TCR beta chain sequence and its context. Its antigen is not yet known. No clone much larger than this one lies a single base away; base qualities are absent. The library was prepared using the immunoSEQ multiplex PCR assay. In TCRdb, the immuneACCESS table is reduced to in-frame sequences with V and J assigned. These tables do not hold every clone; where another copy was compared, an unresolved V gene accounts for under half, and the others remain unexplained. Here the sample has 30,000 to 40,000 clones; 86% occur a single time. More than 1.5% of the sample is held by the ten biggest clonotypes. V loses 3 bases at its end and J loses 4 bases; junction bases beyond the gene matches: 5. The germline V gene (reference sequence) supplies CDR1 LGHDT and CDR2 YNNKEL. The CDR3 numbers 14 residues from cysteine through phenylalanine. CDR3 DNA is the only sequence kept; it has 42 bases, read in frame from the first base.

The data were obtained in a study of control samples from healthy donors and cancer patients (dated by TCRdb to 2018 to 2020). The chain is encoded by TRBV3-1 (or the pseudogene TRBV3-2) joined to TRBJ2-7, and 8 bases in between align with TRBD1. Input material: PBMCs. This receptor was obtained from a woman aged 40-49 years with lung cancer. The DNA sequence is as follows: TGTGCCAGCAGCCATCTCGGACAGGGTTACGAGCAGTACTTC. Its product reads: CASSHLGQGYEQYF.